One and the same sample provided the 18 T cell receptor beta chains below, sequenced in a study of blood T cell repertoires in COVID-19. Some clones are missing from TCRdb's copy, which holds only in-frame ones; the method was immunoSEQ multiplex PCR. Found here are approximately 240,000 clones, approximately 90% of them singletons; the top ten hold 1.5% to 2%. The sample consisted of PBMCs or T cells enriched from blood (not recorded which). These receptors were taken from a woman between 18 and 29 years old who had recovered from COVID-19.

The rearrangement uses TRBV5-5 and TRBJ1-1; 10 bases match TRBD1. V was clipped by 4 bases and J by 4 bases; unmatched bases: 7. CDR3 length: 15 amino acids. CDR1 and CDR2 (germline): SGHKS, YYEKEE (reference sequence). The CDR3 bases are TGTGCCAGCAGCGTAGGGACAGGGGCGGTCACTGAAGCTTTCTTT. Amino acids: CASSVGTGAVTEAFF.

This chain links TRBV3-1 (or the pseudogene TRBV3-2) with TRBJ1-3, with TRBD1 identical over 12 bases. The J segment lost 8 bases and the V segment lost 6 bases, leaving 2 bases of the junction unmatched. CDR3 length equals 13 residues. The V gene's germline CDR1 is LGHDT and CDR2 YNNKEL (reference sequence). The CDR3 reads CASRGQGADTIYF. The CDR3 nucleotides read TGTGCCAGCAGGGGACAGGGGGCAGACACCATATATTTT.

V usage is TRBV18 and J usage is TRBJ1-2; D is unclear. Trimming removed 4 bases from V and 2 bases from J, with 8 bases in between. Germline assignment: CDR1 KGHSH and CDR2 LQKENI. This CDR3 has 13 amino acids. The CDR3: CASSLEPNYGYTF. The DNA of the CDR3 is TGTGCCAGCTCACTGGAGCCGAACTATGGCTACACCTTC.

The V call is TRBV7-6, the J call TRBJ2-7, with D possibly being TRBD2 (5 bases). CDR1 SGHVS and CDR2 FNYEAQ come from the germline V gene. CDR3 length: 12 residues. V lost 5 bases, J lost 9 bases, and 14 bases lay in between. The CDR3 spells CASSPAGSGQYF. The DNA for the CDR3 is TGTGCCAGCAGCCCCGCGGGCTCCGGGCAGTACTTC.

The CDR3 protein is CASSQQPGANEKLFF. CDR3 in DNA: TGTGCCTCTTCCCAACAGCCGGGGGCTAATGAAAAACTGTTTTTT. The V call is TRBV19, the J call TRBJ1-4, with a possible D match to TRBD1 (5 bases). This CDR3 comprises 15 residues. V dropped 11 bases and J dropped 3 bases, with 19 bases sitting between them. The germline V gene has CDR1 LNHDA and CDR2 SQIVND (reference sequence).

The chain recombines TRBV19 with TRBJ1-2; a possible D gene is TRBD1 (6 bases). Trimming stripped 4 bases from V and 8 bases from J, with 14 bases between. The CDR3 runs 13 residues. Germline V lookup: CDR1 LNHDA, CDR2 SQIVND (reference sequence). CDR3: CASSTYREGGYTF. The CDR3 DNA reads as TGTGCCAGTAGTACGTACAGGGAAGGGGGCTACACCTTC. Filled out from reference TRBV19 and TRBJ1-2, the complete variable domain reads DGGITQSPKYLFRKEGQNVTLSCEQNLNHDAMYWYRQDPGQGLRLIYYSQIVNDFQKGDIAEGYSVSREKKESFPLTVTSAQKNPTAFYLCASSTYREGGYTFGSGTRLTVV.

The chain links TRBV7-2 to TRBJ2-3; 12 bases are shared with TRBD2. The junction had 8 bases not matched to a gene; V was cut back by 6 bases and J by 4 bases. The CDR3 has 16 residues. From germline, CDR1 is SGHTA and CDR2 FQGNSA. CDR3 coding DNA: TGTGCCAGCAGGGAGGCTAGCGGGGGGGCATCAGATACGCAGTATTTT. Its protein is CASREASGGASDTQYF.

The chain recombines TRBV4-1 with TRBJ1-2; perhaps TRBD1 as D (5 bases). Germline V CDR1 and CDR2: MGHRA, YSYEKL. Deletions cut 4 bases from V and 2 bases from J, with 17 bases between. There are 16 residues in the CDR3. The CDR3 DNA sequence: TGCGCCAGCAGCCCATATCGGACATTCCTAAACTATGGCTACACCTTC. Amino acid sequence: CASSPYRTFLNYGYTF.

The V and J genes are TRBV4-3 and TRBJ1-3; D uncertain. Germline-derived CDR1 and CDR2 are LGHNA and YSLEER. Trimming pared 0 bases from V and 2 bases from J, leaving 20 bases between. The CDR3 contains 19 residues. CDR3 region: CASSQDRLVRQYPGNTIYF. In DNA, the CDR3 is TGCGCCAGCAGCCAAGATAGGTTGGTCAGACAATATCCTGGAAACACCATATATTTT.

The chain joins TRBV19 to TRBJ1-1, with D possibly matching TRBD1 (5 bases). CDR3 length: 13 amino acids. The germline V and J ends were trimmed by 4 bases and 0 bases, with 6 bases remaining between them. CDR1 is LNHDA and CDR2 is SQIVND in the germline V gene (reference sequence). The CDR3 DNA follows: TGTGCCAGTAGTACGACAGTGAACACTGAAGCTTTCTTT. Translating it yields CASSTTVNTEAFF.

J is TRBJ1-2 and V is TRBV4-3, with D perhaps matching TRBD1 (6 bases). With 4 bases removed from V and 2 bases from J, the gap between germline ends came to 14 bases. The CDR3 loop spans 15 amino acids. Germline values: CDR1 LGHNA, CDR2 YSLEER. The CDR3 spells CASSPKAGANYGYTF. The CDR3, as DNA: TGCGCCAGCAGCCCTAAAGCAGGGGCAAACTATGGCTACACCTTC.

This rearrangement joins TRBV6-5 to TRBJ2-3; a weak D match, TRBD1 (6 bases). With 0 bases removed from V and 1 base from J, the gap between germline ends came to 11 bases. The CDR3 runs 16 residues. From germline, CDR1 is MNHEY and CDR2 SVGAGI. In DNA, the CDR3 is TGTGCCAGCAGTTACTCGACGCGACAGGGCACAGATACGCAGTATTTT. Translating gives CASSYSTRQGTDTQYF.

This clone has a single count. The rearrangement joins TRBV7-9 to TRBJ1-2; D might be TRBD1 (5 bases). The germline V gene has CDR1 SEHNR and CDR2 FQNEAQ (reference sequence). The CDR3 runs to 13 residues. Deletions cut 8 bases from V and 5 bases from J, with 15 bases between. The CDR3, as DNA: TGTGCCAGCTCTGGGGAAACAGGTTATGGCTACACCTTC. Protein sequence: CASSGETGYGYTF.

About this clone: Other DNA sequences in the same sample also yield this CDR3. The chain uses TRBV19 and TRBJ1-5; D call uncertain. The CDR3 is made up of 14 amino acids. The germline CDR1 and CDR2 sequences are LNHDA and SQIVND (reference sequence). V lost 6 bases and J lost 0, with 9 bases in between. CDR3 DNA: TGTGCCAGTAGGACACCTTATAGCAATCAGCCCCAGCATTTT. Its protein product is CASRTPYSNQPQHF.

The chain combines TRBV7-9 with TRBJ2-1; 11 bases are a match to TRBD2. The trim removed 4 bases at V and 2 bases at J, leaving 4 bases unmatched. Germline assignment: CDR1 SEHNR and CDR2 FQNEAQ (reference sequence). The CDR3 is 16 amino acids. The CDR3 loop reads CASSSISGRAYNEQFF. In nucleotides, the CDR3 is TGTGCCAGCAGCTCGATTAGCGGGAGGGCCTACAATGAGCAGTTCTTC.

The genes are TRBV6-6 and TRBJ1-3, with D maybe TRBD1 (6 bases). This CDR3 spans 11 amino acids. Between the trimmed V and J ends, which lost 10 bases and 4 bases, there was a span of 8 bases. The germline CDR1 and CDR2 sequences are MNHNY and SVGAGI (reference sequence). The CDR3 loop is CATGVGNTIYF. The CDR3 DNA is TGTGCCACAGGGGTGGGAAACACCATATATTTT.

This chain links TRBV2 with TRBJ2-1; 9 bases fit TRBD1. V lost 6 bases and J lost 5; bases outside the gene matches: 14. This CDR3 is 17 amino acids long. Germline V gene data show CDR1 as SNHLY and CDR2 as FYNNEI. CDR3 coding DNA: TGTGCCAGCAGCAGAAACAGGGGGCGTAGGGTCAACAATGAGCAGTTCTTC. Its translation is CASSRNRGRRVNNEQFF.

V gene TRBV5-1 combines with J gene TRBJ2-1, with a possible D match to TRBD2 (5 bases). Trimming cost V 0 bases and J 4 bases, with 17 bases left between them. Germline CDR1 is SGHRS and CDR2 is YFSETQ. The CDR3 is made up of 17 amino acids. DNA for the CDR3: TGCGCCAGCAGCTTGGCGTCGGAGGTTAGTTGGTACAATGAGCAGTTCTTC. Translating it yields CASSLASEVSWYNEQFF.